This T cell receptor (beta chain) was sequenced for a study of blood T cell repertoires in COVID-19 (dated by TCRdb to 2020 to 2021). In the study overall: Samples from collaborators originated in the United States, Italy and Spain and spanned both the acute and convalescent phases of COVID-19. The sample metadata nearly always contained a de-identified subject ID, COVID-19 status, age in years and sex. A freely available public database, intended as a resource for researchers studying the immune response to SARS-CoV-2, is where the repertoires were released. The samples were drawn from two sources: the first 160 participants of the ongoing ImmuneRACE study, and 950 to 1,500 subjects contributed by 6 global collaborators. The material from the prospective study consisted of cDNA or gDNA derived from T cells, B-cell-depleted T cells, or PBMCs. Subjects who had been exposed to COVID-19, were actively infected with it, or had recovered from it provided the deeply sampled blood TCRbeta repertoires that made up the dataset. Where available, HLA class I and class II types were obtained from metadata supplied by the sample provider rather than from assay-based typing. Results the study describes overall, beyond this receptor: The amount of clinical and demographic metadata varied by source and participant and was provided uncurated.

The immunoSEQ Assay, a bias-controlled multiplex PCR, was used to amplify TCRbeta CDR3 regions from genomic DNA. In the original analysis: The number of nucleated cells in each sample was estimated by amplification of reference gene primers within the assay. To quantify the absolute abundance of each unique TCRbeta CDR3 rearrangement, sequence reads were collapsed and filtered. For each sample, productive Simpson clonality was calculated as the square root of Simpson's diversity index across productive rearrangements. TCRdb limited this immuneACCESS table to in-frame rearrangements with V and J called. A share of clones is missing; checked studies link under half to unresolved V genes, and the rest is unexplained. The DNA gave D and trimming, while V, J and clone size come from that table. Here the sample has about 140,000 clones; about 90% occur a single time. The top ten hold under 2.5% of the sample.

Each collaborating institution followed its own protocols to collect whole blood in K2EDTA tubes. For TCRbeta analysis, collaborators shipped samples as frozen whole blood, isolated PBMCs, or DNA extracted from either of those sample types. V loses 5 bases of germline sequence and J loses 2 bases, and the interval between the two ends is 13 bases. CDR3 length: 14 amino acids, cysteine to phenylalanine. Solely the CDR3 DNA is kept, with 42 bases framed from the first base. The germline V gene gives CDR1 as MNHEY and CDR2 as SVGAGI. About this clone: Its antigen remains undetermined. Base qualities are not provided; no much larger clone lies one nucleotide away.

The origin of this receptor is a man aged 50 to 60 with active COVID-19. The V and J genes are TRBV6-5 and TRBJ2-7, with a tentative D gene TRBD2 over 5 matching bases. Sequencing was performed on peripheral blood. The bases are TGTGCCAGCAGTCACGAGGGAAGTGCCTACGAGCAGTACTTC. Its protein product is CASSHEGSAYEQYF.